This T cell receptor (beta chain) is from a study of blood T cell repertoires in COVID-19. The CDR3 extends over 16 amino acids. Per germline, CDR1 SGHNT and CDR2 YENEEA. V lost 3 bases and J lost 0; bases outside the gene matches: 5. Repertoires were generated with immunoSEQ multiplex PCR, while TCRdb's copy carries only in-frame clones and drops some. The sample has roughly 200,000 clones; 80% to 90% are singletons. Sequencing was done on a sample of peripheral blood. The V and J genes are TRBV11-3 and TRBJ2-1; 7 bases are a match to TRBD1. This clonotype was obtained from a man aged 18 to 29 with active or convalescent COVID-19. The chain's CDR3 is CASSLVGGLSYNEQFF. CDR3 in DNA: TGTGCCAGCAGCTTGGTAGGGGGCCTCTCCTACAATGAGCAGTTCTTC.